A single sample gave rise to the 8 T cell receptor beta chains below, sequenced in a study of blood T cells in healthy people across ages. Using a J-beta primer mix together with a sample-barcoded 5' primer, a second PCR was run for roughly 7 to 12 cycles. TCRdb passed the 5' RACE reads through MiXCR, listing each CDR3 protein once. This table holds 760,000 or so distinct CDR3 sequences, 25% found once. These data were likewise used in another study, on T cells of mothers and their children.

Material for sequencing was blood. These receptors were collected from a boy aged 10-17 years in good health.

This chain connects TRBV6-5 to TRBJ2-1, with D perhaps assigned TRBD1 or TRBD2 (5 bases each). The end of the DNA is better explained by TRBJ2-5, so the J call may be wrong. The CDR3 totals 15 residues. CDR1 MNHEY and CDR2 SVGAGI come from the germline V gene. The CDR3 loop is CASSYYPLGVETQYF. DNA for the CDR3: TGTGCCAGCAGTTACTACCCCTTGGGGGTCGAGACCCAGTACTTC.

This CDR3 is CASSFQGQVNEKLFF. In DNA form, the CDR3 reads TGTGCCAGCAGCTTTCAGGGACAGGTGAATGAAAAACTGTTTTTT. The chain recombines TRBV7-9 with TRBJ1-4; TRBD1 matches 8 bases. Germline loops: CDR1 SEHNR, CDR2 FQNEAQ (reference sequence). CDR3 length: 15 amino acids. J gave up 5 bases and V 3 bases, and 5 bases lay outside the gene matches.

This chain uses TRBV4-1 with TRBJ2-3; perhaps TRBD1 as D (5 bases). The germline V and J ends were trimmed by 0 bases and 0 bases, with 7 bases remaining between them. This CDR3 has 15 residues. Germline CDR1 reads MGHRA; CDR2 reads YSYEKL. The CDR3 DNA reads TGCGCCAGCAGCCAAGAAGGGGTTAGCACAGATACGCAGTATTTT. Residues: CASSQEGVSTDTQYF.

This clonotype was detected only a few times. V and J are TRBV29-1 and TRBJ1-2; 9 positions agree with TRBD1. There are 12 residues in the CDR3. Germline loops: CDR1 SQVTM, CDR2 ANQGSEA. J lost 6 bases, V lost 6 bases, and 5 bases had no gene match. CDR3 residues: CSVPGQGDGYTF. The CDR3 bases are TGCAGCGTACCGGGACAGGGAGATGGCTACACCTTC. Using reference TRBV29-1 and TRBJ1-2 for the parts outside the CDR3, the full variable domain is SAVISQKPSRDICQRGTSLTIQCQVDSQVTMMFWYRQQPGQSLTLIATANQGSEATYESGFVIDKFPISRPNLTFSTLTVSNMSPEDSSIYLCSVPGQGDGYTFGSGTRLTVV.

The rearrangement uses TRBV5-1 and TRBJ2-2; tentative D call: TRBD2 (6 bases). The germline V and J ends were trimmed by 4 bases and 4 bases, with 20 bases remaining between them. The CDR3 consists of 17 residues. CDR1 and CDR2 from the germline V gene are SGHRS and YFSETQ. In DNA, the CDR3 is TGCGCCAGCAGCCCTCTCCCCAGCGGAGGGGCCACCGGGGAGCTGTTTTTT. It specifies CASSPLPSGGATGELFF. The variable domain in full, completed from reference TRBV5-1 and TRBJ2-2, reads KAGVTQTPRYLIKTRGQQVTLSCSPISGHRSVSWYQQTPGQGLQFLFEYFSETQRNKGNFPGRFSGRQFSNSRSEMNVSTLELGDSALYLCASSPLPSGGATGELFFGEGSRLTVL.

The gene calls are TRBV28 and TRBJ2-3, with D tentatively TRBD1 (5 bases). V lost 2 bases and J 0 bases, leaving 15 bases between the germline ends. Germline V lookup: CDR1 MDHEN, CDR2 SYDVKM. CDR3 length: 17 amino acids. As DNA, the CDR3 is TGTGCCAGCAGTTTACTGCAGGGCCCTCTAAGCACAGATACGCAGTATTTT. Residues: CASSLLQGPLSTDTQYF. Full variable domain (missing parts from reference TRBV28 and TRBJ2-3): DVKVTQSSRYLVKRTGEKVFLECVQDMDHENMFWYRQDPGLGLRLIYFSYDVKMKEKGDIPEGYSVSREKKERFSLILESASTNQTSMYLCASSLLQGPLSTDTQYFGPGTRLTVL.

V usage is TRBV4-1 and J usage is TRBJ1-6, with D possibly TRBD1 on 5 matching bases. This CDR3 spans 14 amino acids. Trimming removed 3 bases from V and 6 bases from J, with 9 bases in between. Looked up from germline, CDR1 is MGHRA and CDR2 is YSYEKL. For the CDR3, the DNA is TGCGCCAGCAGCCAGGGACTGACTAATTCACCCCTCCACTTT. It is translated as CASSQGLTNSPLHF.

The CDR3 region has the DNA TGTGCCACCAGTGACCCGAACTCGGGACCGGCTAACTATGGCTACACCTTC. Translating it yields CATSDPNSGPANYGYTF. The chain is built from TRBV24-1 and TRBJ1-2; a possible D gene is TRBD1 (5 bases). Trimming cost V 4 bases and J 0 bases, with 17 bases left between them. The germline V gene has CDR1 KGHDR and CDR2 SFDVKD. The CDR3 consists of 17 residues.